This T cell receptor (beta chain) was recorded in a study of vaccination and CD4 T cells after COVID-19. Study-level background: The study collected post-vaccine samples a median 72 days after dose two, with a range of 14 to 241.

On this clonotype: Its specificity is not known.

The CDR3 is 15 residues long. CDR1 SNHLY and CDR2 FYNNEI come from the germline V gene. V lost 1 base, J lost 5 bases, and 14 bases lay in between. Cultured CD4+ T cell DNA underwent sequencing with the Oncomine TCR Beta short-read assay. TCRdb processed the PCR reads anew with MiXCR; each CDR3 protein has one entry. This sample has about 20,000 distinct CDR3 sequences, with around four fifths found just once. Noted treatment: roughly 10-day PBMC culture with coronavirus spike peptide pools or control peptides (ViraFEST assay). This receptor was obtained from a human donor who received a COVID-19 vaccine. The specimen comprised CD4+ T cells from blood, cultured in vitro, sampled after SARS-CoV-2 vaccination. The V and J genes are TRBV2 and TRBJ2-5; a possible D gene is TRBD1 (5 bases). The CDR3 nucleotides are TGTGCCAGCAGTGAAGTTAGGGGCACGGCGGAGACCCAGTACTTC. Translating gives CASSEVRGTAETQYF.